This T cell receptor (beta chain) was identified in a study of blood T cell repertoires in COVID-19. J lost 1 base, V lost 5 bases, and 5 bases had no gene match. Germline V gene sequence: CDR1 LGHNA, CDR2 YNFKEQ. This CDR3 has 18 amino acids. Per the study methods: From reference gene primer amplification, estimates of nucleated cell counts were derived. Sequenced by immunoSEQ multiplex PCR; TCRdb stores in-frame clones only, minus some. V, J and clone size derive from that table, while D and trimming were established from the DNA sequence. The sample shows roughly 200,000 clones, roughly 86% of them seen only once. The Seattle patients joined while their infection was active and were tracked longitudinally afterward.

Sequenced: peripheral blood. The gene calls are TRBV4-2 and TRBJ2-2, with 15 nucleotides matching TRBD2. The receptor was isolated from a woman aged 50 to 60 with COVID-19, enrolled during active disease. DNA of the CDR3: TGTGCCAGCAGCATACCGGGACTAGCGGGGGGGAACACCGGGGAGCTGTTTTTT. Its protein product is CASSIPGLAGGNTGELFF.